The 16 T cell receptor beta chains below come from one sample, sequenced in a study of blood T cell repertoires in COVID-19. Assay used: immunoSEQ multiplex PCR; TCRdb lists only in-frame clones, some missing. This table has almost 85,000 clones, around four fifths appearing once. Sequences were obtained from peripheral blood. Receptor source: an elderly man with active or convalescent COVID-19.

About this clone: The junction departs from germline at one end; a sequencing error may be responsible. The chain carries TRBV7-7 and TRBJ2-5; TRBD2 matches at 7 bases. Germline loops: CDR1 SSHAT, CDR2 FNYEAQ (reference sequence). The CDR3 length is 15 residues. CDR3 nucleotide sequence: TGTGCTAGCAGTTCGTACGGGGGGACGGGAGAGACCCAGTACTTC. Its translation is CASSSYGGTGETQYF.

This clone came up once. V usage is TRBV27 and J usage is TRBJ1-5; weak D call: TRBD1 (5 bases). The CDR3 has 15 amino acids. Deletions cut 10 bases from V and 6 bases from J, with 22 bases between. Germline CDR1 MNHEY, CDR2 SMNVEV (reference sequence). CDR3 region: CATKVRAGQGQPQHF. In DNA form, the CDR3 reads TGTGCCACCAAGGTCCGGGCAGGGCAAGGTCAGCCCCAGCATTTT.

As DNA, the CDR3 is TGTGCCACCCAAGAGGGAATTGGCACAGATACGCAGTATTTT. This gives the protein CATQEGIGTDTQYF. This rearrangement joins TRBV10-3 to TRBJ2-3, with D tentatively TRBD2 (5 bases). Germline V CDR1 and CDR2: ENHRY, SYGVKD. Trimming removed 10 bases from V and 1 base from J, with 15 bases in between. CDR3 length: 14 amino acids.

The chain's CDR3 is CASSFRAGAGNTIYF. For the CDR3, the DNA is TGTGCCAGCAGCTTCCGCGCAGGGGCTGGAAACACCATATATTTT. V usage is TRBV11-2 and J usage is TRBJ1-3; tentatively, D is TRBD1 (6 bases). Germline V gene data show CDR1 as SGHAT and CDR2 as FQNNGV. Trimming shortened V by 3 bases and J by 2 bases, and 11 bases separated the two germline ends. There are 15 residues in the CDR3. The full variable domain, completed using reference TRBV11-2 and TRBJ1-3, is EAGVAQSPRYKIIEKRQSVAFWCNPISGHATLYWYQQILGQGPKLLIQFQNNGVVDDSQLPKDRFSAERLKGVDSTLKIQPAKLEDSAVYLCASSFRAGAGNTIYFGEGSWLTVV.

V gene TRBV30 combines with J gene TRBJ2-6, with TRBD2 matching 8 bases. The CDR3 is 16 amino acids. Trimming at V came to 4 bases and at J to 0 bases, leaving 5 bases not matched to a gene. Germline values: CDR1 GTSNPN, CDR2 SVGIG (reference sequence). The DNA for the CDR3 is TGTGCCTGGATGGGCGGGGGGAGCTCTGGGGCCAACGTCCTGACTTTC. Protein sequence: CAWMGGGSSGANVLTF.

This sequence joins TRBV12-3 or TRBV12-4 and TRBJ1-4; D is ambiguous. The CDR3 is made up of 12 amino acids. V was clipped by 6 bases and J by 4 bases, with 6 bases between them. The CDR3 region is CASSNNNEKLFF. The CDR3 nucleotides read TGTGCCAGCAGCAACAATAATGAAAAACTGTTTTTT.

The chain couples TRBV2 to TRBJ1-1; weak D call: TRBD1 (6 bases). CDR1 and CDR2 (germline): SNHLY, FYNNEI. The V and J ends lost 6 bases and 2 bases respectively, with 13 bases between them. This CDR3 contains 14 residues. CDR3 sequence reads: CASRRTGINTEAFF. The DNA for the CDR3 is TGTGCCAGCAGGAGAACAGGGATCAACACTGAAGCTTTCTTT.

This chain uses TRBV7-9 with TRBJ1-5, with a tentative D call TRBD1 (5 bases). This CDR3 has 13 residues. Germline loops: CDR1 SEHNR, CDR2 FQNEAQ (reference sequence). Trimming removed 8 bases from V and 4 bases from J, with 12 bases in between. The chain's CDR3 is CASGGTENQPQHF. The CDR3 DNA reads TGTGCCAGCGGCGGGACTGAGAATCAGCCCCAGCATTTT.

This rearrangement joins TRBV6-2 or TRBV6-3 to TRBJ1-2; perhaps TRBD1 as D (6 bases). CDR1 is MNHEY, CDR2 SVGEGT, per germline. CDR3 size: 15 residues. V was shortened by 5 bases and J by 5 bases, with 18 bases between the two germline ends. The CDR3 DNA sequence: TGTGCCAGCAGTGCGGACAGCCCCTCAGTTTATGGCTACACCTTC. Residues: CASSADSPSVYGYTF.

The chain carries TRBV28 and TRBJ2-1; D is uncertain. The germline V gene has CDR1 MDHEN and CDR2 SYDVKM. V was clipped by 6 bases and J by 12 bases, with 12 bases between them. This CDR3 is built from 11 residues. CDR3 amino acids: CASSRELWQFF. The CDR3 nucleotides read TGTGCCAGCAGCCGAGAGTTGTGGCAGTTCTTC.

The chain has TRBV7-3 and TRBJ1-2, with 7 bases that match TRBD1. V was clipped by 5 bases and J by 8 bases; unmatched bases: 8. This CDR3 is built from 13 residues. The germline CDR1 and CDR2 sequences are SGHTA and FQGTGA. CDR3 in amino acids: CASSPDRDRGYTF. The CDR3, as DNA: TGTGCCAGCAGCCCCGACAGGGACCGGGGCTACACCTTC.

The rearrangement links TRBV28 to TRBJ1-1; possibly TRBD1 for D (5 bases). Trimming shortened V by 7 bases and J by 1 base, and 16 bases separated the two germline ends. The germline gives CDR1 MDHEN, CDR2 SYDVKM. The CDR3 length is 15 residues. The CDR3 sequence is CASMDTGAWNTEAFF. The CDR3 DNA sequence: TGTGCCAGCATGGATACAGGTGCCTGGAACACTGAAGCTTTCTTT.

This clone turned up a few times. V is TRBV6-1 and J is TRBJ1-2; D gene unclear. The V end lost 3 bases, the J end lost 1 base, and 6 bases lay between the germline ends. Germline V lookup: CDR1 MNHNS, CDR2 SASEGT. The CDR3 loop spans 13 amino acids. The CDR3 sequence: CASSDELNYGYTF. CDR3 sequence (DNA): TGTGCCAGCAGTGATGAGCTTAACTATGGCTACACCTTC.

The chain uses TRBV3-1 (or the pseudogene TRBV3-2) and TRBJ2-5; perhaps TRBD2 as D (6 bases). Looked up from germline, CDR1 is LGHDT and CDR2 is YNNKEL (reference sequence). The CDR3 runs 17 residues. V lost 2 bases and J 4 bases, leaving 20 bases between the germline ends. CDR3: CASSQLRDWEDLETQYF. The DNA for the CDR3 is TGTGCCAGCAGCCAACTCCGGGACTGGGAGGACCTAGAGACCCAGTACTTC.

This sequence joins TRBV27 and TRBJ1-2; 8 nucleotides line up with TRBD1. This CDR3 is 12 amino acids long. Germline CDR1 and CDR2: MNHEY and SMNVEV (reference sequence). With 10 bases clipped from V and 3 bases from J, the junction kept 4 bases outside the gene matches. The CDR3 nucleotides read TGTGCCACCCTGGGACAGGACTATGGCTACACCTTC. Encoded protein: CATLGQDYGYTF.

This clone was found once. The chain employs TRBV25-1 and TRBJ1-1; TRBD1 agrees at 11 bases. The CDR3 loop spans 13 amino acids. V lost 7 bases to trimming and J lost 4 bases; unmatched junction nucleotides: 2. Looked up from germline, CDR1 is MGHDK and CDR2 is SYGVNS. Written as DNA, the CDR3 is TGTGCCAGCACCGGGACAGGGGGCACTGAAGCTTTCTTT. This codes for CASTGTGGTEAFF.